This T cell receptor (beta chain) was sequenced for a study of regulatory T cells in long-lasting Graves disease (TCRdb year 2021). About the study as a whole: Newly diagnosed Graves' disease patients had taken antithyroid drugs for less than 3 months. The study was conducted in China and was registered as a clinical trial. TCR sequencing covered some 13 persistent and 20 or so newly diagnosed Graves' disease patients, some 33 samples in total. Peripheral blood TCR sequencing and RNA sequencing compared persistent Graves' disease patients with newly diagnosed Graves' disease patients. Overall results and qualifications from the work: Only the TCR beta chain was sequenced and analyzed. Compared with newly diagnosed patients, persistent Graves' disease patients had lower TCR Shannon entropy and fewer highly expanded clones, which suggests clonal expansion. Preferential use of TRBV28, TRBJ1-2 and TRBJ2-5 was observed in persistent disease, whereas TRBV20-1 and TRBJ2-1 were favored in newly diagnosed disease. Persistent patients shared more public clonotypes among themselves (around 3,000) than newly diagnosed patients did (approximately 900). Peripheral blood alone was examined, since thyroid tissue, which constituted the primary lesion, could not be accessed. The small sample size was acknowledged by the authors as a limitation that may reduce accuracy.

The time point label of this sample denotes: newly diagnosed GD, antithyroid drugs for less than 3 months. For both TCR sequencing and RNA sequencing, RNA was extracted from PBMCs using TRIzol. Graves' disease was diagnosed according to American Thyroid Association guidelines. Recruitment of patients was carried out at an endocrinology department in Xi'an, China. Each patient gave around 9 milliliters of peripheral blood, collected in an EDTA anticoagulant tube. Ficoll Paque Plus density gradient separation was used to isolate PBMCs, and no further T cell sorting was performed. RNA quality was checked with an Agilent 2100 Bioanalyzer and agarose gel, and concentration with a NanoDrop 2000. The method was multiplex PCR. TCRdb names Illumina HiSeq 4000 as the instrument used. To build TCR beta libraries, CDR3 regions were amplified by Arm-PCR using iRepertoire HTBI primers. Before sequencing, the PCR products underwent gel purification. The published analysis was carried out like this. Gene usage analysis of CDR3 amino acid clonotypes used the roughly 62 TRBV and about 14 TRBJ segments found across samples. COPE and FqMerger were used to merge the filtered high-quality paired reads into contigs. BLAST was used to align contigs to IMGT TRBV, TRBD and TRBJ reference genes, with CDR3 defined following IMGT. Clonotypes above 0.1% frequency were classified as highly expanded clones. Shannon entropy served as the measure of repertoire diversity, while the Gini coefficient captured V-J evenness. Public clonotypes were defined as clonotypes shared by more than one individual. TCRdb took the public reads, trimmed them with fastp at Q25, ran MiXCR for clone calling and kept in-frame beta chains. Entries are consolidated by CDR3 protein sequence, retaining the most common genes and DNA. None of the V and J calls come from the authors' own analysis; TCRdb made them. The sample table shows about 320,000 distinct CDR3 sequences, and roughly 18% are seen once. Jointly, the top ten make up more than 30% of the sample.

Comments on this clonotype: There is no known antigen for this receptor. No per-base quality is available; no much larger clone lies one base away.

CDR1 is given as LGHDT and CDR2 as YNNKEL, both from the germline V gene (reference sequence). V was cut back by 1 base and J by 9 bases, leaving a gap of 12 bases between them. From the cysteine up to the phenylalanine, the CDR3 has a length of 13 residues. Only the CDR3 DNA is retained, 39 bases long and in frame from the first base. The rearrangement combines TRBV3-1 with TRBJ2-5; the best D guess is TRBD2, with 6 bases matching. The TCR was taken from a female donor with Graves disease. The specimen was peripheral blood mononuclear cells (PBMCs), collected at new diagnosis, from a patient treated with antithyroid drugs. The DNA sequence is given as TGTGCCAGCAGCCAAGGACGAACGGGAGCCCAGTACTTC. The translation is CASSQGRTGAQYF.